One sample yielded the 17 T cell receptor beta chains listed below, sequenced in a study of T cells after yellow fever vaccination. TCRdb called the 5' RACE reads again in MiXCR, with one record for every CDR3 protein. Altogether over 250,000 distinct CDR3 sequences are present, roughly 4% being singletons, with the ten largest covering around 25%. The sequencing used PBMCs, collected 5 days after the yellow fever booster vaccination. The receptors here all came from a young man who received the YFV17D yellow fever vaccine.

J is TRBJ1-3 and V is TRBV6-5; D unclear. The CDR3 extends over 15 amino acids. Germline-derived CDR1 and CDR2 are MNHEY and SVGAGI. V lost 6 bases, J lost 0 bases, and 12 bases lay in between. CDR3 in DNA: TGTGCCAGCAGCGCCGACGGACTCTCTGGAAACACCATATATTTT. This gives the protein CASSADGLSGNTIYF.

This clonotype was picked up a small number of times. The V call is TRBV29-1, the J call TRBJ2-7; the match to TRBD1 covers 8 bases. V shed 1 base and J 3 bases; nucleotides not matched to a gene: 5. This CDR3 has 14 amino acids. In germline, CDR1 is SQVTM, CDR2 ANQGSEA. CDR3 coding DNA: TGCAGCGTTGAAGGGACAGGGAAATTCTACGAGCAGTACTTC. Its translation: CSVEGTGKFYEQYF.

This clonotype was seen at least ten times. The rearrangement joins TRBV18 to TRBJ1-4, with D maybe TRBD1 (6 bases). Trimming took off 0 bases at V and 4 bases at J, with 12 bases between the two ends. The CDR3 is made up of 16 amino acids. Germline assignment: CDR1 KGHSH and CDR2 LQKENI. CDR3 DNA sequence: TGTGCCAGCTCACCACCGGGACAAGGGCTTAATGAAAAACTGTTTTTT. It is translated as CASSPPGQGLNEKLFF.

This clonotype appeared many times. This chain links TRBV4-2 with TRBJ1-1; D is unresolved. Trimming pared 0 bases from V and 9 bases from J, leaving 11 bases between. This CDR3 is built from 13 residues. Germline V gives CDR1 LGHNA, CDR2 YNFKEQ. CDR3 sequence (DNA): TGTGCCAGCAGCCAAGATTTGGATCCAAAAGCTTTCTTT. Translated, it gives CASSQDLDPKAFF.

V and J are TRBV5-1 and TRBJ1-4; TRBD1 is a possible D gene (6 bases). The CDR3 spans 14 residues. V lost 9 bases and J lost 6, with 18 bases in between. Germline CDR1 is SGHRS and CDR2 is YFSETQ. CDR3 loop: CATSKGGIDEKLFF. As DNA, the CDR3 is TGCGCCACCTCAAAGGGGGGGATTGATGAAAAACTGTTTTTT.

The chain links TRBV4-3 to TRBJ1-1, with TRBD1 as a possible D gene (6 bases). Trimming took 0 bases from V and 3 from J, leaving 11 bases between them. The CDR3 has 15 residues. The germline V gene has CDR1 LGHNA and CDR2 YSLEER. The CDR3 bases are TGCGCCAGCAGCCAAGATGGGGGCTTTGACACTGAAGCTTTCTTT. This gives the protein CASSQDGGFDTEAFF.

V is TRBV28 and J is TRBJ1-2; D is perhaps TRBD1 (5 bases). There are 13 residues in the CDR3. Trimming cost V 7 bases and J 4 bases, with 13 bases left between them. Germline CDR1 is MDHEN and CDR2 is SYDVKM. The DNA of the CDR3 is TGTGCCAGCATCCCGACAGAAAGCTATGGCTACACCTTC. Translation gives CASIPTESYGYTF.

This rearrangement joins TRBV9 to TRBJ2-3, with 10 positions matching TRBD2. The CDR3 is 17 residues long. V was pared by 4 bases and J by 6 bases, with 14 bases of the junction left unmatched. Germline V CDR1 and CDR2: SGDLS, YYNGEE. The CDR3 reads CASSPDLAGASTDTQYF. The CDR3 bases are TGTGCCAGCAGCCCTGACCTAGCGGGGGCCTCCACGGATACGCAGTATTTT.

The sample holds a few counts of this clonotype. The chain joins TRBV11-2 to TRBJ2-1, with D perhaps given as TRBD1 or TRBD2 (5 bases each). CDR1 and CDR2 (germline): SGHAT, FQNNGV. V shed 6 bases and J shed 0 bases, with 18 bases lying between them. The CDR3 loop spans 17 amino acids. CDR3 sequence (DNA): TGTGCCAGCAGTCCTCAGGTACGGGGCGACTCCTACAATGAGCAGTTCTTC. This translates into CASSPQVRGDSYNEQFF.

This clonotype was observed a few times. The chain joins TRBV5-6 to TRBJ1-6; 7 bases fit TRBD1. The germline gives CDR1 SGHDT, CDR2 YYEEEE. After removal of 0 bases from V and 9 bases from J, the junction contained 6 bases not matched to a gene. The CDR3 length is 15 residues. The CDR3 spells CASSLGWTGISPLHF. Written as DNA, the CDR3 is TGTGCCAGCAGCTTGGGGTGGACAGGCATTTCACCCCTCCACTTT.

J is TRBJ1-2 and V is TRBV12-3 or TRBV12-4; D gene uncertain. Deletions cut 11 bases from V and 2 bases from J, with 12 bases between. The CDR3 has 12 amino acids. The CDR3 nucleotides are TGTGCCGTAATAGGAGTGAACTATGGCTACACCTTC. Protein: CAVIGVNYGYTF.

V gene TRBV6-5 combines with J gene TRBJ1-1, with D possibly being TRBD1 (5 bases). Germline V CDR1 and CDR2: MNHEY, SVGAGI. The V and J ends lost 3 bases and 0 bases respectively, with 17 bases between them. The length of the CDR3 is 17 residues. The CDR3 is CASSYGRGMGLNTEAFF. In DNA form, the CDR3 reads TGTGCCAGCAGTTATGGGCGGGGGATGGGGTTGAACACTGAAGCTTTCTTT.

The gene calls are TRBV6-6 and TRBJ1-2; TRBD1 aligns across 12 bases. Germline CDR1 reads MNHNY; CDR2 reads SVGAGI (reference sequence). The CDR3 spans 18 residues. With V trimmed by 5 bases and J by 6 bases, 16 bases remained unmatched. CDR3 region: CASSPLAPGTGGVDGYTF. In DNA, the CDR3 is TGTGCCAGCAGTCCCCTCGCCCCCGGGACAGGGGGCGTTGATGGCTACACCTTC.

This clonotype was observed many times. V is TRBV5-5 and J is TRBJ1-6, with unresolved D. The CDR3 runs 12 residues. V dropped 6 bases and J dropped 13 bases, with 14 bases sitting between them. Germline values: CDR1 SGHKS, CDR2 YYEKEE (reference sequence). CDR3 amino acids: CASKRTGGPLHF. The CDR3 DNA sequence: TGTGCCAGCAAACGAACTGGCGGCCCCCTCCACTTT.

The sample holds many counts of this clonotype. V and J are TRBV12-3 or TRBV12-4 and TRBJ2-2; D is possibly TRBD2 (5 bases). Between the trimmed V and J ends, which lost 7 bases and 12 bases, there was a span of 15 bases. The CDR3 contains 12 residues. The chain's CDR3 is CASKVSGNKLFF. CDR3 bases: TGTGCCAGCAAAGTCTCGGGGAACAAGCTGTTTTTT.

At least ten counts were recorded for this clonotype. The chain recombines TRBV30 with TRBJ2-1; D possibly corresponds to TRBD2 (6 bases). The CDR3 covers 16 residues. V gave up 0 bases and J gave up 3 bases, with 15 bases separating them. From germline, CDR1 is GTSNPN and CDR2 SVGIG (reference sequence). The CDR3 bases are TGTGCCTGGAGTGTAGCTGGGACTCACTACTACAATGAGCAGTTCTTC. Its protein is CAWSVAGTHYYNEQFF.

A few counts support this clonotype. The V and J genes are TRBV7-3 and TRBJ2-1; 8 nucleotides agree with TRBD2. V dropped 4 bases and J dropped 9; count of bases not matched to a gene: 8. The CDR3 covers 14 residues. The germline CDR1 and CDR2 sequences are SGHTA and FQGTGA. CDR3 nucleotide sequence: TGTGCCAGCAGCTCAGGACTAGCCTCTACTGAGCAGTTCTTC. It specifies CASSSGLASTEQFF.